One and the same sample provided the 7 T cell receptor beta chains below, sequenced in a study of cytomegalovirus exposure and HLA in healthy donors. Only in-frame clones appear in the TCRdb table, and some are missing; sequencing was by immunoSEQ multiplex PCR. The sample yields approximately 120,000 clones, 95% to 97% seen once. The sequenced sample was PBMCs. All receptors come from a young man in good health and CMV-seronegative.

This clone appeared once. The chain combines TRBV4-1 with TRBJ2-3; 8 nucleotides match TRBD1. CDR1 and CDR2 (germline): MGHRA, YSYEKL. The length of the CDR3 is 14 residues. Trimming took 5 bases from V and 6 from J; bases not matched to a gene: 7. DNA for the CDR3: TGCGCCAGCAGCGAGGGACAGGCAGCCGATACGCAGTATTTT. Its protein product is CASSEGQAADTQYF.

The rearrangement joins TRBV30 to TRBJ2-5, with 9 bases identical to TRBD1. The germline gives CDR1 GTSNPN, CDR2 SVGIG (reference sequence). This CDR3 is 14 amino acids long. Losses at the gene ends were 5 bases for V and 3 bases for J; bases not matched to a gene: 7. The CDR3 DNA sequence: TGTGCCTGGGGTCTCGGACAGGGGAAAGAGACCCAGTACTTC. Its protein is CAWGLGQGKETQYF.

The V and J genes are TRBV6-5 and TRBJ2-5; no definite D call. The V and J ends lost 6 bases and 4 bases respectively, with 6 bases between them. This CDR3 spans 11 amino acids. Germline V gene sequence: CDR1 MNHEY, CDR2 SVGAGI. The CDR3: CASRIGETQYF. In nucleotides, the CDR3 is TGTGCCAGCAGAATCGGAGAGACCCAGTACTTC.

The chain joins TRBV28 to TRBJ2-7, with D tentatively TRBD2 (5 bases). CDR1 is MDHEN, CDR2 SYDVKM, per germline. The germline V and J ends were trimmed by 6 bases and 6 bases, with 18 bases remaining between them. This CDR3 has 14 amino acids. In DNA, the CDR3 is TGTGCCAGCAGCCAACGAGCGGCTCAGTCCGAGCAGTACTTC. Amino acid sequence: CASSQRAAQSEQYF.

This clone is a singleton in its sample. V usage is TRBV7-3 and J usage is TRBJ2-1; TRBD2 aligns across 9 bases. The germline V gene has CDR1 SGHTA and CDR2 FQGTGA. CDR3 length: 16 amino acids. The V segment lost 5 bases and the J segment 7 bases; nucleotides outside the gene matches: 12. The CDR3 protein is CASSPRRASGANEQFF. CDR3 DNA sequence: TGTGCCAGCAGCCCACGGCGCGCTAGCGGGGCTAATGAGCAGTTCTTC. Based on the CDR3 plus reference TRBV7-3 and TRBJ2-1, the full variable domain is GAGVSQTPSNKVTEKGKYVELRCDPISGHTALYWYRQSLGQGPEFLIYFQGTGAADDSGLPNDRFFAVRPEGSVSTLKIQRTERGDSAVYLCASSPRRASGANEQFFGPGTRLTVL.

The J gene is TRBJ1-2, the V gene TRBV27; 7 bases align to TRBD1. Germline V gene data show CDR1 as MNHEY and CDR2 as SMNVEV (reference sequence). Germline trimming cut 6 bases from V and 10 bases from J; bases unmatched to any gene: 11. The CDR3 consists of 13 residues. The CDR3 here is CASRLPGGIDYTF. CDR3 bases: TGTGCCAGCAGGCTCCCAGGGGGTATTGACTACACCTTC.

This clone was seen a single time. This chain connects TRBV27 to TRBJ2-1; 9 bases fit TRBD2. The germline gives CDR1 MNHEY, CDR2 SMNVEV (reference sequence). Trimming removed 5 bases from V and 3 bases from J; junction bases left unmatched: 5. CDR3 length equals 15 residues. The DNA for the CDR3 is TGTGCCAGCAGTCATAGCGGGAGAGACTACAATGAGCAGTTCTTC. Translation gives CASSHSGRDYNEQFF.